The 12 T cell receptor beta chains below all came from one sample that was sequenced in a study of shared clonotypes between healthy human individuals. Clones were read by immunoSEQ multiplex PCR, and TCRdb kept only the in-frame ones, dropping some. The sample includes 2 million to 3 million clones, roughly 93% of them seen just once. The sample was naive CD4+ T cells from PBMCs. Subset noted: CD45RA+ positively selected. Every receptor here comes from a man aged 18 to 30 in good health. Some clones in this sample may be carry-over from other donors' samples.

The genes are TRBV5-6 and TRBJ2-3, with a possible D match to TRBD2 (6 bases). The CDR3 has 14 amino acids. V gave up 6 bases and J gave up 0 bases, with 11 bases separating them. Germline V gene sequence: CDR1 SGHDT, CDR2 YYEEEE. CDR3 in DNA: TGTGCCAGCAACTTTGGGACTAGCACAGATACGCAGTATTTT. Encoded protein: CASNFGTSTDTQYF.

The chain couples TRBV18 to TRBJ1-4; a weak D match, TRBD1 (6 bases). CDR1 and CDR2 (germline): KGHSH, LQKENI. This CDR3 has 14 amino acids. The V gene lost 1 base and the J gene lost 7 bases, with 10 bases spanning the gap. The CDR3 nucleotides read TGTGCCAGCTCACCACAGGGGGTGGGTGAAAAACTGTTTTTT. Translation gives CASSPQGVGEKLFF.

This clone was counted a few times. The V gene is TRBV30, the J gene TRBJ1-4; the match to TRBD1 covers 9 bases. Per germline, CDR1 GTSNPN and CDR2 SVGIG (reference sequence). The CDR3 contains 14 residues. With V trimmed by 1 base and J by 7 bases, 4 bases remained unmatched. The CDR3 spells CAWSEGQGGEKLFF. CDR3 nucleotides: TGTGCCTGGAGTGAGGGACAGGGAGGTGAAAAACTGTTTTTT. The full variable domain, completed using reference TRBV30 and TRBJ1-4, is SQTIHQWPATLVQPVGSPLSLECTVEGTSNPNLYWYRQAAGRGLQLLFYSVGIGQISSEVPQNLSASRPQDRQFILSSKKLLLSDSGFYLCAWSEGQGGEKLFFGSGTQLSVL.

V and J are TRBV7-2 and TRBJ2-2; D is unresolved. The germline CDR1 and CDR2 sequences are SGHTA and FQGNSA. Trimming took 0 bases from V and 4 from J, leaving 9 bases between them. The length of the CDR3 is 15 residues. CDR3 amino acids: CASSLATASTGELFF. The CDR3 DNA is TGTGCCAGCAGCTTAGCCACAGCGAGCACCGGGGAGCTGTTTTTT.

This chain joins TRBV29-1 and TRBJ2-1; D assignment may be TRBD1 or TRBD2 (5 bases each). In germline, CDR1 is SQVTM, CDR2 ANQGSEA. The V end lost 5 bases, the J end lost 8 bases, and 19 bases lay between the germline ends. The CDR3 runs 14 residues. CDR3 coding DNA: TGCAGCGTTTCCGGGGCCACGCTCCCGGATGAGCAGTTCTTC. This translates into CSVSGATLPDEQFF.

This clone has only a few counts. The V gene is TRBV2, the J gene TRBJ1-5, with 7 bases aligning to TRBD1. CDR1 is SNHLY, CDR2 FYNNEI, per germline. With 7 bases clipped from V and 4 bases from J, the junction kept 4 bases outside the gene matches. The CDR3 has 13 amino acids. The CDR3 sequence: CASTGQANQPQHF. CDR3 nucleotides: TGTGCCAGCACCGGACAGGCAAATCAGCCCCAGCATTTT.

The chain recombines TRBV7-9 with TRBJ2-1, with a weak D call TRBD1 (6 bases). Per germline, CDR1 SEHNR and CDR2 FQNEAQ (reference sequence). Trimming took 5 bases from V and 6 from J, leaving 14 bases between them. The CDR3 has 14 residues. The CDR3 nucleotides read TGTGCCAGCAGCCCGGACAGCCGCCTCAATGAGCAGTTCTTC. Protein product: CASSPDSRLNEQFF.

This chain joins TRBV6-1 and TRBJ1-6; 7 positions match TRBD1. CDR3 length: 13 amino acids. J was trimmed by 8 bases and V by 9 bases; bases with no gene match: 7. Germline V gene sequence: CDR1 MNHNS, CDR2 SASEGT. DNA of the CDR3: TGTGCCAGTAAGACAGGGTCGGATTCACCCCTCCACTTT. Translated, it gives CASKTGSDSPLHF.

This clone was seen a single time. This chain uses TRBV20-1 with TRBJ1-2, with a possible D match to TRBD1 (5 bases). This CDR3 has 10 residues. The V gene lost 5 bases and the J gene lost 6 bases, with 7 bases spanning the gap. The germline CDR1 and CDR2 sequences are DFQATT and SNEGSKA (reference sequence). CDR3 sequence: CSAVGDGYTF. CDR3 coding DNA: TGCAGTGCTGTGGGGGATGGCTACACCTTC.

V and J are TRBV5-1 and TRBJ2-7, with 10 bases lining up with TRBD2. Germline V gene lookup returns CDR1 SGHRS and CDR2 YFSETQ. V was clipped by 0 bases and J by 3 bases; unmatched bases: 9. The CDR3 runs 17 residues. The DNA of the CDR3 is TGCGCCAGCAGCTTGGCCGCTAGCGGGAGCTTGGGCTACGAGCAGTACTTC. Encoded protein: CASSLAASGSLGYEQYF.

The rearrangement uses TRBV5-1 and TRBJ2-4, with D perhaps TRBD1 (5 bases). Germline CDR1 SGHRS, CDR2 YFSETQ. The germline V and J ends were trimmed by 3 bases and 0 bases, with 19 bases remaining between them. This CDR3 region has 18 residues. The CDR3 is CASSSHPQTDLAKNIQYF. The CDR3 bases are TGCGCCAGCAGCTCCCACCCACAGACAGACCTAGCCAAAAACATTCAGTACTTC. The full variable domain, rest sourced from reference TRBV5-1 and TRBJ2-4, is KAGVTQTPRYLIKTRGQQVTLSCSPISGHRSVSWYQQTPGQGLQFLFEYFSETQRNKGNFPGRFSGRQFSNSRSEMNVSTLELGDSALYLCASSSHPQTDLAKNIQYFGAGTRLSVL.

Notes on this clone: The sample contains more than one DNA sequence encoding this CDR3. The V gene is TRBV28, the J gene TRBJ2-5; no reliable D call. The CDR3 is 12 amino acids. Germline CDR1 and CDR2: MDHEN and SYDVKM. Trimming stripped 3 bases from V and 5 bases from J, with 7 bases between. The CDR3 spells CASSLVGETQYF. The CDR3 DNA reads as TGTGCCAGCAGTTTGGTCGGGGAGACCCAGTACTTC. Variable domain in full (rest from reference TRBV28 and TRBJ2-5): DVKVTQSSRYLVKRTGEKVFLECVQDMDHENMFWYRQDPGLGLRLIYFSYDVKMKEKGDIPEGYSVSREKKERFSLILESASTNQTSMYLCASSLVGETQYFGPGTRLLVL.